This T cell receptor beta chain was sequenced in a study of blood T cell repertoires in COVID-19. Assay used: immunoSEQ multiplex PCR; TCRdb lists only in-frame clones, some missing. This table holds roughly 140,000 clones, 85% found once. CDR1 is SGHTA, CDR2 FQGNSA, per germline. V was shortened by 1 base and J by 0 bases, with 7 bases between the two germline ends. CDR3 size: 16 residues. The specimen was peripheral blood. The clonotype was recovered from a woman in her forties with active or convalescent COVID-19. The gene calls are TRBV7-2 and TRBJ2-6; D gene ambiguous. The CDR3 sequence is CASSLVASSGANVLTF. CDR3 in DNA: TGTGCCAGCAGCTTAGTGGCTTCCTCTGGGGCCAACGTCCTGACTTTC.